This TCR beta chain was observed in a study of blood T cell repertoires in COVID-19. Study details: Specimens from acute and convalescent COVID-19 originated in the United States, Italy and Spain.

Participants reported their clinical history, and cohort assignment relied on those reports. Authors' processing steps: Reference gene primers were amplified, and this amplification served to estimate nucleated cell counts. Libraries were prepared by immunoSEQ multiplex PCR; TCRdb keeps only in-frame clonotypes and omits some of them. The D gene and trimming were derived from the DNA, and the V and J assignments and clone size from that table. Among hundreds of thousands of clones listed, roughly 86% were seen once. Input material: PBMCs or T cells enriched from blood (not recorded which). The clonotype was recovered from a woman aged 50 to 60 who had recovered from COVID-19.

The CDR3 loop is CASGPIINTKETQYF. The DNA of the CDR3 is TGTGCTAGTGGCCCCATCATTAACACGAAAGAGACCCAGTACTTC. This sequence joins TRBV12-5 and TRBJ2-5; D is ambiguous. Trimming pared 6 bases from V and 3 bases from J, leaving 17 bases between. The CDR3 consists of 15 residues. Germline V gene sequence: CDR1 LGHNT, CDR2 FRNRAP.